The 30 T cell receptor beta chains below come from one sample, sequenced in a study of T cells in Graves' hyperthyroidism and ophthalmopathy. Using RNA transcripts as the source, TCR beta CDR3 regions were amplified. The primer set for the first-round RT-PCR of the TCR CDR3 was HTBI. MiXCR, run by TCRdb on the multiplex PCR reads, gives a single entry per CDR3 protein. The sample has around 760,000 distinct CDR3 sequences; about 35% are singletons. Input material: blood. These receptor sequences come from a woman aged 40 to 55 with Graves' hyperthyroidism.

There are many counts of this clonotype. V gene TRBV2 combines with J gene TRBJ1-3; D unresolved. CDR3 size: 12 residues. Trimming left V 11 bases short and J 0 bases short, with 8 bases between. Germline CDR1 is SNHLY and CDR2 is FYNNEI. The CDR3 sequence is CADGSSGNTIYF. The CDR3 DNA follows: TGTGCCGATGGGAGCTCTGGAAACACCATATATTTT.

Note on this clonotype: A read error may explain this, as a much larger clone is one base away. The chain combines TRBV10-3 with TRBJ1-1, with 7 positions matching TRBD1. The CDR3 contains 13 residues. The ends lost 7 bases at V and 6 bases at J; junction bases unmatched: 8. The germline CDR1 and CDR2 sequences are ENHRY and SYGVKD. CDR3 amino acids: CAITSGGQSEAFF. The DNA for the CDR3 is TGTGCCATCACCTCGGGGGGACAGTCTGAAGCTTTCTTT.

The gene calls are TRBV6-5 and TRBJ1-5; TRBD1 might be the D (6 bases). This CDR3 has 16 amino acids. The germline V gene encodes CDR1 MNHEY and CDR2 SVGAGI. Trimming removed 4 bases from V and 2 bases from J, with 15 bases in between. The CDR3 region has the DNA TGTGCCAGCAGTTTCGACCCGGGACACCGCAATCAGCCCCAGCATTTT. This translates into CASSFDPGHRNQPQHF.

The rearrangement joins TRBV29-1 to TRBJ2-7; D perhaps matches TRBD2 (5 bases). Germline assignment: CDR1 SQVTM and CDR2 ANQGSEA. Trimming shortened V by 6 bases and J by 3 bases, and 12 bases separated the two germline ends. The CDR3 runs to 12 residues. Here the CDR3 reads CSVETGNYEQYF. The CDR3 DNA sequence: TGCAGCGTCGAAACCGGGAACTACGAGCAGTACTTC.

The chain has TRBV7-8 and TRBJ1-5; D remains ambiguous. Germline-derived CDR1 and CDR2 are SGHVS and FQNEAQ. V lost 2 bases to trimming and J lost 7 bases, with 12 bases between them. The CDR3 is made up of 14 amino acids. In nucleotides, the CDR3 is TGTGCCAGCAGCTTAAACGAGCCGTGGCAGCCCCAGCATTTT. Translating gives CASSLNEPWQPQHF.

The chain joins TRBV7-2 to TRBJ1-6; D call uncertain. The CDR3 contains 14 residues. The V gene's germline CDR1 is SGHTA and CDR2 FQGNSA. Deletions cut 6 bases from V and 7 bases from J, with 13 bases between. CDR3 sequence (DNA): TGTGCCAGCAGTAGTGGGTTACGGAATTCACCCCTCCACTTT. This codes for CASSSGLRNSPLHF. Complete variable domain (other parts from reference TRBV7-2 and TRBJ1-6): GAGVSQSPSNKVTEKGKDVELRCDPISGHTALYWYRQSLGQGLEFLIYFQGNSAPDKSGLPSDRFSAERTGGSVSTLTIQRTQQEDSAVYLCASSSGLRNSPLHFGNGTRLTVT.

The chain recombines TRBV6-5 with TRBJ2-7; TRBD1 matches 9 bases. V lost 5 bases and J lost 4; bases outside the gene matches: 12. This CDR3 is 16 amino acids long. Germline CDR1 and CDR2: MNHEY and SVGAGI. Here the CDR3 reads CASSRVTTGGGYEQYF. CDR3 nucleotides: TGTGCCAGCAGTCGGGTCACTACAGGGGGCGGTTACGAGCAGTACTTC.

This clonotype was counted between two and nine times. The CDR3 reads CASGSQERGTQYF. The CDR3, as DNA: TGTGCCAGCGGATCACAGGAGCGGGGGACCCAGTACTTC. The chain links TRBV7-3 to TRBJ2-5; the match to TRBD2 covers 7 bases. Germline V gene lookup returns CDR1 SGHTA and CDR2 FQGTGA. This CDR3 is built from 13 residues. The V and J ends lost 8 bases and 7 bases, in that order; junction bases with no gene match: 10. The full variable domain, rest sourced from reference TRBV7-3 and TRBJ2-5, is GAGVSQTPSNKVTEKGKYVELRCDPISGHTALYWYRQSLGQGPEFLIYFQGTGAADDSGLPNDRFFAVRPEGSVSTLKIQRTERGDSAVYLCASGSQERGTQYFGPGTRLLVL.

As for this clonotype: This may arise from a read error, as a much more abundant clone is one base away. This chain connects TRBV7-2 to TRBJ1-3, with a weak D call TRBD1 (6 bases). CDR3 length: 13 residues. Germline V gives CDR1 SGHTA, CDR2 FQGNSA. Trimming pared 1 base from V and 6 bases from J, leaving 7 bases between. The CDR3 is CASSLDRENTIYF. The DNA for the CDR3 is TGTGCCAGCAGCTTAGACAGGGAAAACACCATATATTTT.

This clonotype was counted many times. The J gene is TRBJ1-1, the V gene TRBV7-9, with TRBD1 as a possible D gene (5 bases). CDR1 is SEHNR and CDR2 is FQNEAQ in the germline V gene (reference sequence). This CDR3 has 15 residues. V was trimmed by 1 base and J by 0 bases, leaving 9 bases between them. The CDR3 DNA sequence: TGTGCCAGCAGCTTAGTGGGGCCCATGAACACTGAAGCTTTCTTT. Translating it yields CASSLVGPMNTEAFF.

In this sample, this clonotype turned up many times. V usage is TRBV7-8 and J usage is TRBJ1-1, with a tentative D call TRBD1 (5 bases). Germline V gene lookup returns CDR1 SGHVS and CDR2 FQNEAQ. The CDR3 extends over 14 amino acids. Trimming pared 5 bases from V and 4 bases from J, leaving 14 bases between. CDR3 loop: CASSPSFGATEAFF. The CDR3 DNA reads as TGTGCCAGCAGCCCTAGTTTCGGGGCCACTGAAGCTTTCTTT.

J is TRBJ1-2 and V is TRBV7-2; a possible D gene is TRBD1 (6 bases). From germline, CDR1 is SGHTA and CDR2 FQGNSA. This CDR3 contains 15 residues. V was shortened by 8 bases and J by 1 base, with 17 bases between the two germline ends. The CDR3 region is CASLSGQRLNYGYTF. The CDR3 DNA sequence: TGTGCCAGCCTCTCCGGACAGAGACTTAACTATGGCTACACCTTC. Based on the CDR3 plus reference TRBV7-2 and TRBJ1-2, the full variable domain is GAGVSQSPSNKVTEKGKDVELRCDPISGHTALYWYRQSLGQGLEFLIYFQGNSAPDKSGLPSDRFSAERTGGSVSTLTIQRTQQEDSAVYLCASLSGQRLNYGYTFGSGTRLTVV.

The chain carries TRBV4-3 and TRBJ1-1; TRBD1 matches at 7 bases. Looked up from germline, CDR1 is LGHNA and CDR2 is YSLEER. CDR3 length: 14 residues. Losses at the gene ends were 2 bases for V and 0 bases for J; bases not matched to a gene: 0. This chain's CDR3 is CASSQQGVNTEAFF. The CDR3 DNA sequence: TGCGCCAGCAGCCAACAGGGGGTGAACACTGAAGCTTTCTTT.

The gene calls are TRBV10-1 and TRBJ2-2; D remains ambiguous. Trimming removed 6 bases from V and 3 bases from J, with 17 bases in between. This CDR3 spans 16 amino acids. Germline V gene lookup returns CDR1 WNHNN and CDR2 SYGVQD (reference sequence). The CDR3 protein is CASSDFELPDTGELFF. In nucleotides, the CDR3 is TGCGCCAGCAGCGATTTTGAGTTACCCGACACCGGGGAGCTGTTTTTT.

The rearrangement links TRBV5-1 to TRBJ2-2; no firm D call. This CDR3 has 16 residues. Germline V gene sequence: CDR1 SGHRS, CDR2 YFSETQ. V lost 4 bases, J lost 3 bases, and 16 bases lay in between. The CDR3 coding sequence is TGCGCCAGCAGCCCTGCAGCCAGGAAGTACACCGGGGAGCTGTTTTTT. This encodes CASSPAARKYTGELFF.

The genes are TRBV20-1 and TRBJ2-5, with 8 nucleotides matching TRBD2. V lost 3 bases, J lost 5 bases, and 11 bases stayed unmatched. Germline V lookup: CDR1 DFQATT, CDR2 SNEGSKA (reference sequence). This CDR3 is built from 15 residues. The CDR3: CSASKLAALLETQYF. As DNA, the CDR3 is TGCAGTGCTAGCAAACTAGCGGCCCTTCTGGAGACCCAGTACTTC.

The gene calls are TRBV24-1 and TRBJ2-7; 12 bases match TRBD1. J was trimmed by 6 bases and V by 6 bases; bases with no gene match: 8. The germline V gene has CDR1 KGHDR and CDR2 SFDVKD. The CDR3 is 15 amino acids. The CDR3 nucleotides read TGTGCCACCAGTTACCAGGGACAGGGGGCTGTCGAGCAGTACTTC. Translating it yields CATSYQGQGAVEQYF.

Concerning this clonotype itself: At one boundary the junction diverges from the germline segment, which might be a read error. The V and J genes are TRBV10-3 and TRBJ2-5; TRBD2 matches 14 bases. This CDR3 contains 16 residues. In germline, CDR1 is ENHRY, CDR2 SYGVKD. CDR3 DNA: TGTGCCAGCAGTGACCGACTAGCGGGGGGGCGAGAGACCCAGTACTTC. Translated, it gives CASSDRLAGGRETQYF.

This clonotype was counted ten times or more. V and J are TRBV7-2 and TRBJ2-7; unclear D gene. Germline CDR1 SGHTA, CDR2 FQGNSA. Trimming shortened V by 5 bases and J by 3 bases, and 8 bases separated the two germline ends. This CDR3 comprises 12 residues. This CDR3 is CASSPNHYEQYF. The CDR3 DNA sequence: TGTGCCAGCAGCCCCAACCACTACGAGCAGTACTTC.

The chain uses TRBV2 and TRBJ1-2, with D maybe TRBD1 (6 bases). CDR3 length equals 14 residues. V was clipped by 7 bases and J by 7 bases, with 19 bases between them. The germline CDR1 and CDR2 sequences are SNHLY and FYNNEI. CDR3 coding DNA: TGTGCCAGCAATAGCAGGGGAGCAGGAGGTGGCTACACCTTC. This sequence encodes CASNSRGAGGGYTF.

A word on this clonotype: A read error may be the cause here, since a much bigger clone is one base away. The chain uses TRBV19 and TRBJ2-5; D may match TRBD1 or TRBD2 (5 bases each). The CDR3 loop spans 14 amino acids. From germline, CDR1 is LNHDA and CDR2 SQIVND (reference sequence). The CDR3, as DNA: TGTGCCAGTAGGGGGTGGGGGAAAGGAGAGGCCCAGTACTTC. Its translation: CASRGWGKGEAQYF.

The V and J genes are TRBV20-1 and TRBJ1-3; the D is unclear. Germline CDR1 is DFQATT and CDR2 is SNEGSKA (reference sequence). The CDR3 is 13 amino acids. Trimming shortened V by 3 bases and J by 0 bases, and 6 bases separated the two germline ends. CDR3 nucleotides: TGCAGTGCTAGTACAGACTCTGGAAACACCATATATTTT. Its protein is CSASTDSGNTIYF.

The V call is TRBV19, the J call TRBJ2-2, with D hard to call. Trimming took off 7 bases at V and 3 bases at J, with 12 bases between the two ends. Germline values: CDR1 LNHDA, CDR2 SQIVND (reference sequence). The CDR3 is 14 residues long. The CDR3, as DNA: TGTGCCAGTACCAACCCGTCCCACACCGGGGAGCTGTTTTTT. Protein product: CASTNPSHTGELFF. The full variable domain, with the rest looked up from reference TRBV19 and TRBJ2-2, is DGGITQSPKYLFRKEGQNVTLSCEQNLNHDAMYWYRQDPGQGLRLIYYSQIVNDFQKGDIAEGYSVSREKKESFPLTVTSAQKNPTAFYLCASTNPSHTGELFFGEGSRLTVL.

About this clonotype itself: One base away lies a much larger clone, so this may be a sequencing read error. CDR3 in amino acids: CASSDRGVGTEAFF. Here the CDR3 DNA reads TGTGCCAGCAGTGACCGAGGGGTAGGCACTGAAGCTTTCTTT. The chain combines TRBV2 with TRBJ1-1, with D possibly TRBD1 on 5 matching bases. The germline V and J ends were trimmed by 3 bases and 4 bases, with 12 bases remaining between them. The germline gives CDR1 SNHLY, CDR2 FYNNEI. The CDR3 consists of 14 residues.

This clonotype was counted ten times or more. This chain connects TRBV19 to TRBJ1-2, with D perhaps matching TRBD1 (5 bases). Trimming left V 6 bases short and J 6 bases short, with 14 bases between. CDR3 length equals 13 residues. CDR1 LNHDA and CDR2 SQIVND come from the germline V gene (reference sequence). The CDR3 is CASSQRGTNGYTF. DNA of the CDR3: TGTGCCAGTAGCCAACGCGGGACGAATGGCTACACCTTC.

The rearrangement joins TRBV12-3 or TRBV12-4 to TRBJ2-7; tentative D call: TRBD2 (5 bases). CDR3 size: 15 residues. The ends were cut back, 3 bases at V and 0 bases at J, with 12 bases in the middle. CDR3 sequence reads: CASSFRGLPSYEQYF. The CDR3 coding sequence is TGTGCCAGCAGTTTCAGAGGACTCCCCTCCTACGAGCAGTACTTC.

This clonotype occurred a few times. The chain employs TRBV15 and TRBJ1-5; no clear D. The ends were cut back, 5 bases at V and 0 bases at J, with 8 bases in the middle. The length of the CDR3 is 14 residues. Germline V gives CDR1 LNHNV, CDR2 YYDKDF (reference sequence). CDR3 nucleotide sequence: TGTGCCACCAGCCCCTGGTCTAGCAATCAGCCCCAGCATTTT. It translates to CATSPWSSNQPQHF.

There are many counts of this clonotype. The chain recombines TRBV10-3 with TRBJ2-3, with TRBD2 matching 7 bases. Germline V gene sequence: CDR1 ENHRY, CDR2 SYGVKD. CDR3 size: 14 residues. V shed 4 bases, J shed 5 bases, and the junction held 6 bases outside the gene matches. The CDR3 nucleotides are TGTGCCATCAGTGTGGCGGGAGCCATAGATACGCAGTATTTT. Residues: CAISVAGAIDTQYF.

The sample holds many counts of this clonotype. The V call is TRBV7-9, the J call TRBJ1-2, with D maybe TRBD1 (5 bases). The CDR3 extends over 16 amino acids. Trimming pared 10 bases from V and 7 bases from J, leaving 28 bases between. Germline V gene sequence: CDR1 SEHNR, CDR2 FQNEAQ (reference sequence). The CDR3 nucleotides are TGTGCCAACCAAATTTTCCGGGACGCCAGTGGTTTTGGCTACACCTTC. Amino acid sequence: CANQIFRDASGFGYTF.

A word on this clonotype: No conserved phenylalanine or tryptophan is present at the end of the CDR3, so a read error is the likely explanation. Because the CDR3's place on the DNA is in doubt, the DNA is left out and the CDR3 is given as listed by TCRdb. The chain combines TRBV9 with TRBJ2-6; the DNA was not used to check the table's D call, TRBD2. Per germline, CDR1 SGDLS and CDR2 YYNGEE. The CDR3 contains 8 residues when both ends are counted. The CDR3 here is CASSTRLA.